The sequence of this T cell receptor (beta chain) was determined in a study of blood T cell repertoires in COVID-19. The CDR3 totals 15 residues. V dropped 8 bases and J dropped 3 bases, with 16 bases sitting between them. Germline-derived CDR1 and CDR2 are LNHDA and SQIVND (reference sequence). By share of the sample, this clone is medium-sized. TCRdb's table, derived via immunoSEQ multiplex PCR, lists solely in-frame clones and lacks some. The sample includes almost 250,000 clones, around 87% of them seen just once. The sequencing sample was made of PBMCs or T cells enriched from blood (not recorded which). The origin of this receptor is a woman between 50 and 59 years old who had recovered from COVID-19. V usage is TRBV19 and J usage is TRBJ2-2; TRBD1 might be the D (5 bases). CDR3 sequence reads: CASLPQGRDTGELFF. The CDR3 region has the DNA TGTGCCAGTCTACCCCAGGGTCGGGACACCGGGGAGCTGTTTTTT.